This TCR beta chain is drawn from a study of cytomegalovirus exposure and HLA in healthy donors. Study summary: A subsequent analysis reported that the approximately 120 validation repertoires were produced on the same platform that had also been used for the 500 to 700 first-cohort repertoires.

Clones were sequenced by immunoSEQ multiplex PCR, and TCRdb holds only the in-frame ones, with some missing. The sample lists about 160,000 clones; roughly 95% were seen once. Germline trimming cut 7 bases from V and 9 bases from J; bases unmatched to any gene: 14. CDR1 and CDR2 from the germline V gene are MNHEY and SVGAGI. The CDR3 length is 15 residues. With regard to this clone: What it binds is not known.

Study-level results: The study listed 150 to 200 cytomegalovirus-associated TCR beta chains. The TCR clusters that emerged in the first cohort tended, a later analysis found, to co-occur in the roughly 120 validation repertoires.

The chain links TRBV6-5 to TRBJ2-4; 8 bases are shared with TRBD2. Sequencing was done on a sample of PBMCs. This TCR was recovered from a woman in her late teens or twenties in good health and CMV-seronegative. As DNA, the CDR3 is TGTGCCAGCACCCTACTAGCGGCGGGTTCCGGCATTCAGTACTTC. Protein product: CASTLLAAGSGIQYF.